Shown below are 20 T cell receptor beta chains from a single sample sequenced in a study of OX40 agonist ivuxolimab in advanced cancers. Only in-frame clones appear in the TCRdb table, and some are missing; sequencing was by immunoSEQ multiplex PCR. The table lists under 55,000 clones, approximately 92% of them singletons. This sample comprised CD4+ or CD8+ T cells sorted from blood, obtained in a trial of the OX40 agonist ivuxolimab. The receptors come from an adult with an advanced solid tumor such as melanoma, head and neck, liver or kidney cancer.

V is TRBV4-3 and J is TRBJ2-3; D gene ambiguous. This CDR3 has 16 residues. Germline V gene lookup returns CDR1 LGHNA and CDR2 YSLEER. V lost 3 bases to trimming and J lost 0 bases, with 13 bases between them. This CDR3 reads CASSQGSGSSTDTQYF. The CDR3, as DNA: TGCGCCAGCAGCCAGGGATCCGGTTCTAGCACAGATACGCAGTATTTT.

Written as DNA, the CDR3 is TGTGCCAGCAGCCAGGGACTAGCGGGAGGGCCTTATCAGGCAGATACGCAGTATTTT. Protein sequence: CASSQGLAGGPYQADTQYF. This rearrangement joins TRBV9 to TRBJ2-3; TRBD2 agrees at 16 bases. The CDR3 is 19 amino acids. The germline V gene has CDR1 SGDLS and CDR2 YYNGEE. V lost 4 bases and J lost 4; bases outside the gene matches: 12.

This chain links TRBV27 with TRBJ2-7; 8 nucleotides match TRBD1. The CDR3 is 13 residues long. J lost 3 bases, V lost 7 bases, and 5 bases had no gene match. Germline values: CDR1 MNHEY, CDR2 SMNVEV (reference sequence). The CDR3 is CASKVDRGYEQYF. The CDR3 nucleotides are TGTGCCAGCAAAGTTGACAGGGGCTACGAGCAGTACTTC.

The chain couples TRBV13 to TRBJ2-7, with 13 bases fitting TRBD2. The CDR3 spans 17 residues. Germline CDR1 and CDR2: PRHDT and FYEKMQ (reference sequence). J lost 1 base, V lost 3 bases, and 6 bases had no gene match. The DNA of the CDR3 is TGTGCCAGCAGCTTCGGACTAGCGGGAGCGTCATCCTACGAGCAGTACTTC. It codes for CASSFGLAGASSYEQYF.

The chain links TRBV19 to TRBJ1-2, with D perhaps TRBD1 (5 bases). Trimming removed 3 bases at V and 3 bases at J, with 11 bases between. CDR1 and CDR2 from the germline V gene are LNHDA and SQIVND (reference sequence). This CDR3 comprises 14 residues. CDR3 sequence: CASSIVRADYGYTF. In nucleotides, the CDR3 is TGTGCCAGTAGTATTGTCAGGGCGGACTATGGCTACACCTTC.

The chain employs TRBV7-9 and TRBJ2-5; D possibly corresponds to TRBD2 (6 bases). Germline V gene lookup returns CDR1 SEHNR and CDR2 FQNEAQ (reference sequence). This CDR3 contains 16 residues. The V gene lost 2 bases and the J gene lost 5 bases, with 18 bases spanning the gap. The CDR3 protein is CASSLFPGSGMETQYF. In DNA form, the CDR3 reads TGTGCCAGCAGCTTATTCCCCGGGAGCGGTATGGAGACCCAGTACTTC.

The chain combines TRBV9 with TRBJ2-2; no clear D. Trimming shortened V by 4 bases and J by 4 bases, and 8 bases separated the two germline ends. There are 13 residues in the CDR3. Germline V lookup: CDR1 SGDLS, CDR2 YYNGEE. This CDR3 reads CASSPEGTGELFF. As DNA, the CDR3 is TGTGCCAGCAGCCCCGAAGGCACCGGGGAGCTGTTTTTT.

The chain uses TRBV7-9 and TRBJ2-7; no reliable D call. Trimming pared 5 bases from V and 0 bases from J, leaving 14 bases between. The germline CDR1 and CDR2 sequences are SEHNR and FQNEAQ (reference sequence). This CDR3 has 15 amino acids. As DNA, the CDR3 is TGTGCCAGCAGCGTAATCGGACGGATCTCCTACGAGCAGTACTTC. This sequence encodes CASSVIGRISYEQYF.

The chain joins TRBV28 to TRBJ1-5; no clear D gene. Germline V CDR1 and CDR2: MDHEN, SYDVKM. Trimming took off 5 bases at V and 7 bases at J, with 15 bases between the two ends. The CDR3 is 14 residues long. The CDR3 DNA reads TGTGCCAGCAGTCCCCCCTCGACGAGGCAGCCCCAGCATTTT. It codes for CASSPPSTRQPQHF.

The CDR3 DNA sequence: TGTGCCACCAGCAGAGGACTAGCGGTTTACGAGCAGTACTTC. This gives the protein CATSRGLAVYEQYF. The chain employs TRBV15 and TRBJ2-7, with TRBD2 identical over 9 bases. The junction had 2 bases not matched to a gene; V was cut back by 1 base and J by 4 bases. Germline V CDR1 and CDR2: LNHNV, YYDKDF (reference sequence). This CDR3 has 14 residues.

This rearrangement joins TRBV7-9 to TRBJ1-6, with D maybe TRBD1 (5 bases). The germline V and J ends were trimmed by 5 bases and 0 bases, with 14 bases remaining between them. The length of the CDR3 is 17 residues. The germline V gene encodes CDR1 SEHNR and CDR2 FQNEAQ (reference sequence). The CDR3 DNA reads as TGTGCCAGCAGCCACGGGGCAGGCGTCTCCTATAATTCACCCCTCCACTTT. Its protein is CASSHGAGVSYNSPLHF.

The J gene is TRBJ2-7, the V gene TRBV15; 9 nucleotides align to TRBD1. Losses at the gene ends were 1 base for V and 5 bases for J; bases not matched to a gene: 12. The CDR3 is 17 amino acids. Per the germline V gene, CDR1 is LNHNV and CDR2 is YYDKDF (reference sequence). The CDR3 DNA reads TGTGCCACCAGCAGAGCCTTGACAGGGGGAGGCGTCCACGAGCAGTACTTC. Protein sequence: CATSRALTGGGVHEQYF.

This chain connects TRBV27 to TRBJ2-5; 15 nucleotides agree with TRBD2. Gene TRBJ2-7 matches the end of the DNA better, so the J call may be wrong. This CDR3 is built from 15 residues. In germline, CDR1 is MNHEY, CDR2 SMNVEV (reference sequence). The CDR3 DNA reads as TGTGCCAGCAGCCTGGGGACTAGCGGGAGGTACGAGCAGTACTTC. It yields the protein CASSLGTSGRYEQYF.

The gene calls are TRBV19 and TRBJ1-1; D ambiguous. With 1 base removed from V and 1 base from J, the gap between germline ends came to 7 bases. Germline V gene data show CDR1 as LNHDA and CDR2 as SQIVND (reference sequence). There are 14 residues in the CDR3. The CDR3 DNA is TGTGCCAGTAGTATAGGAAGGGAGAACACTGAAGCTTTCTTT. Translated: CASSIGRENTEAFF.

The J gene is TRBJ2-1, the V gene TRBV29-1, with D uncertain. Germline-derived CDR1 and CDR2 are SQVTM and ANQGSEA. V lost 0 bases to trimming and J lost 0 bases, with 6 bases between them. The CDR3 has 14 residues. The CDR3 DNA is TGCAGCGTTGAAGACGCTAGCTCCTACAATGAGCAGTTCTTC. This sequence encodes CSVEDASSYNEQFF.

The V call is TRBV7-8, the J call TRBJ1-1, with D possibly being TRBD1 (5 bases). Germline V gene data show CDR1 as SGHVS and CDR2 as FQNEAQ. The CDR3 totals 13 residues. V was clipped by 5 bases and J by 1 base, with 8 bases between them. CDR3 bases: TGTGCCAGCAGCCCGGACACGAACACTGAAGCTTTCTTT. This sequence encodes CASSPDTNTEAFF. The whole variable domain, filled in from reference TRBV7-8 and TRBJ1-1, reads GAGVSQSPRYKVAKRGQDVALRCDPISGHVSLFWYQQALGQGPEFLTYFQNEAQLDKSGLPSDRFFAERPEGSVSTLKIQRTQQEDSAVYLCASSPDTNTEAFFGQGTRLTVV.

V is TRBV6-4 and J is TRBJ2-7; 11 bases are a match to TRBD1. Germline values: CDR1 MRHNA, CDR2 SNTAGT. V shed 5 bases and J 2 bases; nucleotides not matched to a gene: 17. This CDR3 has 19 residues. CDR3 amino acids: CASSHNTILGQGAPYEQYF. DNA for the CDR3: TGTGCCAGCAGTCATAACACGATTCTCGGACAGGGGGCTCCCTACGAGCAGTACTTC.

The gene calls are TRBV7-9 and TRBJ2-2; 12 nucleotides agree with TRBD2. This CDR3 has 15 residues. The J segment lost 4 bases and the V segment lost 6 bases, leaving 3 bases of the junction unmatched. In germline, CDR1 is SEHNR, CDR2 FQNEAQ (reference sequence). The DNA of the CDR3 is TGTGCCAGCAGACGACTAGCGGGAGTCACCGGGGAGCTGTTTTTT. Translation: CASRRLAGVTGELFF.

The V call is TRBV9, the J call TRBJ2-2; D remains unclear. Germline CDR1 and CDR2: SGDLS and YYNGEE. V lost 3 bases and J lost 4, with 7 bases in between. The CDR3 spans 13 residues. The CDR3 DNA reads TGTGCCAGCAGCGCCCCCCTCACCGGGGAGCTGTTTTTT. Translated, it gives CASSAPLTGELFF.

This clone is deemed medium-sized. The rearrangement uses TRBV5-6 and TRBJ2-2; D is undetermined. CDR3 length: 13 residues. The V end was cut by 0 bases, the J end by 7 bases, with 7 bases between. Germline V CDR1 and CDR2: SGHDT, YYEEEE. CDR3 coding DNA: TGTGCCAGCAGCTTGGCCGGGCACGGGGAGCTGTTTTTT. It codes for CASSLAGHGELFF.